This T cell receptor (beta chain) derives from a study of T cells in Graves' hyperthyroidism and ophthalmopathy. Findings and limits, study-wide: Most thyroid-expanded clonotypes above 0.001 were also found in blood. Ophthalmopathy, which appeared later, was predicted by the model a median roughly 6.5 months before onset.

Unmatched junction bases numbered 8, after V lost 6 bases and J lost 7 bases. CDR1 SQVTM and CDR2 ANQGSEA come from the germline V gene. This CDR3 comprises 13 residues. From RNA transcripts, TCR beta CDR3 regions were amplified. A set of HTBI primers served as the primers for a first-round RT-PCR of the TCR CDR3. TCRdb re-derived calls from the multiplex PCR reads in MiXCR, one entry per CDR3 protein. The table shows a few hundred thousand distinct CDR3 sequences, with approximately 13% occurring only once. This clonotype was observed at least ten times. Antigen: not known. The PBMCs studied were ones that came from about 10 ml fresh peripheral blood.

The sequence was obtained from a woman between 18 and 30 years old with Graves' hyperthyroidism. The sample consisted of blood. This chain connects TRBV29-1 to TRBJ2-1; 8 bases map to TRBD1. The chain's CDR3 is CSVHRGKVNEQFF. In DNA, the CDR3 is TGCAGCGTGCACAGGGGGAAGGTTAATGAGCAGTTCTTC.